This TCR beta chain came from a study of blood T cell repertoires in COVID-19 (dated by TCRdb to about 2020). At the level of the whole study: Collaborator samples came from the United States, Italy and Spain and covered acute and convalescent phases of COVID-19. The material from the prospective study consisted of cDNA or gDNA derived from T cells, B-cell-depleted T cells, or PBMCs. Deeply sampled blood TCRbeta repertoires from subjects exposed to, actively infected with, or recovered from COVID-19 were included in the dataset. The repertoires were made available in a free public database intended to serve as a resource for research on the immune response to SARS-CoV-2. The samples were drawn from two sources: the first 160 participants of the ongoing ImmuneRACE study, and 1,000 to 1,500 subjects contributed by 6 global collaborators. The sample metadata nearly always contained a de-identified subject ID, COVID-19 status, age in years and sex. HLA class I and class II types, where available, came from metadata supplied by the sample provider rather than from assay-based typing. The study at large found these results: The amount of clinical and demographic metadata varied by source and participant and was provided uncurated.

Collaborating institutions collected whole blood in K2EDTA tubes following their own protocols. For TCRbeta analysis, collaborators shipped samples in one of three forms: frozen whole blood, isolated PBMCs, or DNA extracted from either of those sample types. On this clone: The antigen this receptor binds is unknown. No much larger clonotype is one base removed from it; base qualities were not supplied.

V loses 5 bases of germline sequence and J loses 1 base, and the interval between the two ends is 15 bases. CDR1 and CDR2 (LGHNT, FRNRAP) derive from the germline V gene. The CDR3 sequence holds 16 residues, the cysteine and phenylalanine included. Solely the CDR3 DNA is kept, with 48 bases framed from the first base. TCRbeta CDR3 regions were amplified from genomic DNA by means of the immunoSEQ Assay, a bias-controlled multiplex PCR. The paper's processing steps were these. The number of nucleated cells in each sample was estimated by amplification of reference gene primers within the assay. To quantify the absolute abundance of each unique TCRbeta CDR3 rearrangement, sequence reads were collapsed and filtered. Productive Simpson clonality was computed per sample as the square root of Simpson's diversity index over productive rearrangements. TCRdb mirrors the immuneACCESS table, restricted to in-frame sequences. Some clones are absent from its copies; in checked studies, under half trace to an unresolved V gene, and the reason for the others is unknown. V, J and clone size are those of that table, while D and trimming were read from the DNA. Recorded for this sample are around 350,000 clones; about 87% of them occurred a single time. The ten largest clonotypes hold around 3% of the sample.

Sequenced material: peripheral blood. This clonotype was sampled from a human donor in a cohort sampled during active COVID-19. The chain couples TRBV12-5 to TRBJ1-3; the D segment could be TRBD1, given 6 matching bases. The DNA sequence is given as TGTGCTAGTGGTATCCGAACAGGGATTTCTGGAAACACCATATATTTT. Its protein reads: CASGIRTGISGNTIYF. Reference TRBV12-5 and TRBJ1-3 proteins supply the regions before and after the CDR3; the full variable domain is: DARVTQTPRHKVTEMGQEVTMRCQPILGHNTVFWYRQTMMQGLELLAYFRNRAPLDDSGMPKDRFSAEMPDATLATLKIQPSEPRDSAVYFCASGIRTGISGNTIYFGEGSWLTVV.